Following are 32 T cell receptor beta chains from one sample sequenced in a study of control samples from healthy donors and cancer patients. TCRdb's copy holds only in-frame clones and misses some; the assay was immunoSEQ multiplex PCR. The table lists about 95,000 clones, roughly 92% of them singletons. Sequencing was carried out using blood. The receptors come from a woman in her 30s in good health.

The chain combines TRBV6-5 with TRBJ1-2; tentative D call: TRBD1 (5 bases). V lost 4 bases, J lost 4 bases, and 13 bases lay in between. The V gene's germline CDR1 is MNHEY and CDR2 SVGAGI. CDR3 length: 14 amino acids. CDR3 amino acids: CASSLRDGPYGYTF. The CDR3 bases are TGTGCCAGCAGTTTACGGGACGGCCCCTATGGCTACACCTTC.

The chain is built from TRBV9 and TRBJ1-2; 10 bases line up with TRBD1. V trimming: 2 bases; J trimming: 4 bases; junction bases outside the gene matches: 5. CDR1 and CDR2 (germline): SGDLS, YYNGEE. The CDR3 runs to 15 residues. CDR3 sequence reads: CASSVQRTGGYGYTF. CDR3 in DNA: TGTGCCAGCAGCGTTCAGAGGACAGGGGGCTATGGCTACACCTTC.

The J gene is TRBJ1-5, the V gene TRBV30, with unresolved D. This CDR3 is 12 amino acids long. Germline V gives CDR1 GTSNPN, CDR2 SVGIG (reference sequence). Trimming pared 6 bases from V and 2 bases from J, leaving 8 bases between. Here the CDR3 reads CACDHGNQPQHF. CDR3 nucleotides: TGTGCCTGCGATCACGGCAATCAGCCCCAGCATTTT.

The chain combines TRBV11-3 with TRBJ2-2; the D gene could be TRBD1 or TRBD2 (5 bases each). CDR1 and CDR2 from the germline V gene are SGHNT and YENEEA. Deletions cut 1 base from V and 6 bases from J, with 12 bases between. The CDR3 totals 15 residues. The CDR3 sequence: CASSLGGTSAGELFF. The DNA of the CDR3 is TGTGCCAGCAGCTTAGGGGGGACCTCGGCCGGGGAGCTGTTTTTT.

This clone appeared a single time. This rearrangement joins TRBV30 to TRBJ1-2, with TRBD1 as a possible D gene (5 bases). Trimming removed 0 bases from V and 7 bases from J, with 6 bases in between. The CDR3 spans 11 residues. The germline V gene has CDR1 GTSNPN and CDR2 SVGIG (reference sequence). The CDR3 protein is CAWSVGGGYTF. In nucleotides, the CDR3 is TGTGCCTGGAGTGTGGGGGGTGGCTACACCTTC.

The chain uses TRBV28 and TRBJ1-5; D remains ambiguous. The CDR3 spans 16 residues. The germline V gene encodes CDR1 MDHEN and CDR2 SYDVKM. Trimming stripped 4 bases from V and 4 bases from J, with 17 bases between. Here the CDR3 DNA reads TGTGCCAGCAGTTCCCTTACAAGGATGTCTAATCAGCCCCAGCATTTT. The encoded protein is CASSSLTRMSNQPQHF.

This chain uses TRBV10-3 with TRBJ1-1, with D uncertain. The CDR3 spans 13 residues. From germline, CDR1 is ENHRY and CDR2 SYGVKD. The ends were cut back, 6 bases at V and 0 bases at J, with 8 bases in the middle. The CDR3 is CAIRRDMNTEAFF. CDR3 bases: TGTGCCATCAGGAGAGACATGAACACTGAAGCTTTCTTT.

V usage is TRBV19 and J usage is TRBJ2-1; 11 positions agree with TRBD2. With 6 bases clipped from V and 8 bases from J, the junction kept 9 bases outside the gene matches. Germline CDR1 reads LNHDA; CDR2 reads SQIVND (reference sequence). The CDR3 consists of 15 residues. This CDR3 reads CASRRLAGKSDEQFF. The CDR3 DNA follows: TGTGCCAGTAGAAGACTAGCGGGGAAATCGGATGAGCAGTTCTTC.

The chain has TRBV5-1 and TRBJ1-2, with D perhaps TRBD1 (6 bases). CDR3 length equals 14 residues. Germline CDR1 and CDR2: SGHRS and YFSETQ. V lost 0 bases, J lost 8 bases, and 14 bases lay in between. CDR3 nucleotide sequence: TGCGCCAGCAGCTTGGACAGGGCACTTGGGGGCTACACCTTC. Translated: CASSLDRALGGYTF.

The genes are TRBV7-9 and TRBJ1-4; D is undetermined. Germline CDR1 is SEHNR and CDR2 is FQNEAQ (reference sequence). Trimming took off 3 bases at V and 7 bases at J, with 15 bases between the two ends. The CDR3 contains 15 residues. This chain's CDR3 is CASSLTRSRGEKLFF. CDR3 bases: TGTGCCAGCAGCTTGACCCGATCACGGGGTGAAAAACTGTTTTTT.

The chain joins TRBV18 to TRBJ1-1; D not certain. The CDR3 runs to 13 residues. V dropped 3 bases and J dropped 1 base, with 6 bases sitting between them. Germline V gene data show CDR1 as KGHSH and CDR2 as LQKENI. The CDR3 spells CASSPYRNTEAFF. In nucleotides, the CDR3 is TGTGCCAGCTCACCTTACCGGAACACTGAAGCTTTCTTT.

J is TRBJ1-6 and V is TRBV30; D gene ambiguous. CDR3 length equals 17 residues. Germline CDR1 and CDR2: GTSNPN and SVGIG (reference sequence). The germline V and J ends were trimmed by 1 base and 0 bases, with 13 bases remaining between them. This CDR3 reads CAWSGLRVSSYNSPLHF. The CDR3 coding sequence is TGTGCCTGGAGTGGATTGCGTGTATCCTCCTATAATTCACCCCTCCACTTT.

The CDR3 region is CASSQDPSGQGKSGYTF. CDR3 sequence (DNA): TGTGCCAGCAGCCAAGATCCGTCGGGACAGGGGAAGAGCGGCTACACCTTC. This sequence joins TRBV3-1 (or the pseudogene TRBV3-2) and TRBJ1-2, with TRBD1 matching 10 bases. Per the germline V gene, CDR1 is LGHDT and CDR2 is YNNKEL (reference sequence). V trimming: 0 bases; J trimming: 8 bases; junction bases outside the gene matches: 12. The CDR3 loop spans 17 amino acids.

The table lists this clone with a count of one. This chain joins TRBV3-1 (or the pseudogene TRBV3-2) and TRBJ1-2, with unresolved D. The CDR3 sequence is 15 residues long. CDR1 and CDR2 from the germline V gene are LGHDT and YNNKEL (reference sequence). V was trimmed by 0 bases and J by 4 bases, leaving 12 bases between them. The CDR3 protein is CASSQDAHSFYGYTF. CDR3 DNA: TGTGCCAGCAGCCAAGATGCGCACAGCTTCTATGGCTACACCTTC.

The gene calls are TRBV19 and TRBJ1-4; D uncertain. The CDR3 is made up of 12 amino acids. The germline V and J ends were trimmed by 5 bases and 8 bases, with 9 bases remaining between them. CDR1 LNHDA and CDR2 SQIVND come from the germline V gene (reference sequence). The CDR3 loop reads CASSARYEKLFF. In DNA, the CDR3 is TGTGCCAGTAGTGCTAGGTACGAAAAACTGTTTTTT.

The rearrangement links TRBV5-1 to TRBJ2-4; the match to TRBD1 covers 7 bases. Germline V gene lookup returns CDR1 SGHRS and CDR2 YFSETQ. V was pared by 4 bases and J by 7 bases, with 11 bases of the junction left unmatched. There are 15 residues in the CDR3. The CDR3 coding sequence is TGCGCCAGCAGCGAACGACAGGGAGATGTCAACATTCAGTACTTC. Protein sequence: CASSERQGDVNIQYF.

The V gene is TRBV28, the J gene TRBJ1-2; 7 bases map to TRBD1. Looked up from germline, CDR1 is MDHEN and CDR2 is SYDVKM. The CDR3 has 14 amino acids. V trimming: 2 bases; J trimming: 6 bases; junction bases outside the gene matches: 6. The CDR3: CASSLPTGTNGYTF. Here the CDR3 DNA reads TGTGCCAGCAGTTTACCGACAGGGACAAATGGCTACACCTTC.

The chain joins TRBV2 to TRBJ1-1; D unresolved. Germline CDR1 is SNHLY and CDR2 is FYNNEI. The CDR3 runs 12 residues. V lost 3 bases and J lost 1, with 3 bases in between. This chain's CDR3 is CASSEGNTEAFF. In DNA, the CDR3 is TGTGCCAGCAGTGAGGGGAACACTGAAGCTTTCTTT.

This chain connects TRBV5-1 to TRBJ1-2; D not certain. Trimming left V 0 bases short and J 2 bases short, with 8 bases between. The CDR3 has 14 residues. Germline V CDR1 and CDR2: SGHRS, YFSETQ. CDR3 nucleotide sequence: TGCGCCAGCAGCTTGGATAACGCCAACTATGGCTACACCTTC. Translating gives CASSLDNANYGYTF.

A note on this clone: Other DNA sequences of this sample code for an identical CDR3. The V and J genes are TRBV2 and TRBJ1-6; 9 bases fit TRBD1. The germline V gene has CDR1 SNHLY and CDR2 FYNNEI. The length of the CDR3 is 14 residues. V shed 7 bases and J 9 bases; nucleotides not matched to a gene: 7. The CDR3 DNA follows: TGTGCCAGCAAGCGGACAGGGGATAGTTCACCCCTCCACTTT. Its protein product is CASKRTGDSSPLHF.

The chain links TRBV7-2 to TRBJ2-2; D gene ambiguous. V was trimmed by 4 bases and J by 5 bases, leaving 8 bases between them. CDR3 length: 13 residues. From germline, CDR1 is SGHTA and CDR2 FQGNSA. The chain's CDR3 is CASSSSVTGELFF. The CDR3 nucleotides are TGTGCCAGCAGCTCATCAGTGACCGGGGAGCTGTTTTTT. Full variable domain (remainder filled in from reference TRBV7-2 and TRBJ2-2): GAGVSQSPSNKVTEKGKDVELRCDPISGHTALYWYRQSLGQGLEFLIYFQGNSAPDKSGLPSDRFSAERTGGSVSTLTIQRTQQEDSAVYLCASSSSVTGELFFGEGSRLTVL.

The rearrangement uses TRBV12-5 and TRBJ2-1; 9 bases are a match to TRBD1. CDR1 is LGHNT, CDR2 FRNRAP, per germline. This CDR3 has 20 amino acids. Trimming removed 3 bases from V and 0 bases from J; junction bases left unmatched: 15. The CDR3 region has the DNA TGTGCTAGTGGTTTAAGTAGATATGCCCAGGGACAGGGCTCCTACAATGAGCAGTTCTTC. Amino acid sequence: CASGLSRYAQGQGSYNEQFF.

This clone appeared a single time. The chain has TRBV27 and TRBJ1-6, with 8 bases identical to TRBD1. The CDR3 length is 15 residues. The V segment lost 5 bases and the J segment 6 bases; nucleotides outside the gene matches: 6. The germline gives CDR1 MNHEY, CDR2 SMNVEV (reference sequence). CDR3 DNA: TGTGCCAGCAGTAGGGGACAGGCTGGTAATTCACCCCTCCACTTT. Protein product: CASSRGQAGNSPLHF.

This clone is a singleton in its sample. The genes are TRBV11-2 and TRBJ2-5, with 7 bases lining up with TRBD1. The trim removed 2 bases at V and 4 bases at J, leaving 7 bases unmatched. The CDR3 sequence is 15 residues long. From germline, CDR1 is SGHAT and CDR2 FQNNGV. The chain's CDR3 is CASSLNRGSSETQYF. CDR3 DNA sequence: TGTGCCAGCAGCTTAAACAGGGGATCGTCAGAGACCCAGTACTTC.

The V and J genes are TRBV5-1 and TRBJ2-3, with 14 bases identical to TRBD2. Looked up from germline, CDR1 is SGHRS and CDR2 is YFSETQ. CDR3 length: 17 amino acids. V lost 0 bases to trimming and J lost 6 bases; unmatched junction nucleotides: 6. The CDR3 sequence is CASSLAGTSGGGDTQYF. The CDR3 DNA is TGCGCCAGCAGCTTGGCTGGGACTAGCGGGGGTGGGGATACGCAGTATTTT.

This clone was seen only a few times. The chain couples TRBV5-5 to TRBJ2-7; TRBD2 matches at 7 bases. The germline CDR1 and CDR2 sequences are SGHKS and YYEKEE (reference sequence). The junction had 13 bases not matched to a gene; V was cut back by 5 bases and J by 5 bases. CDR3 length: 15 residues. This CDR3 is CASSPVGGSNDEQYF. CDR3 DNA sequence: TGTGCCAGCAGTCCCGTGGGCGGGAGCAACGACGAGCAGTACTTC.

The chain couples TRBV14 to TRBJ1-6, with 8 bases fitting TRBD1. Trimming cost V 4 bases and J 8 bases; bases outside gene matches: 7. From germline, CDR1 is SGHDN and CDR2 FVKESK. This CDR3 is 15 amino acids long. DNA of the CDR3: TGTGCCAGCAGCCGCCTAGGGACAGGCTATTCACCCCTCCACTTT. As protein: CASSRLGTGYSPLHF.

J is TRBJ1-1 and V is TRBV2; unclear D gene. The CDR3 extends over 12 amino acids. V was pared by 6 bases and J by 5 bases, with 10 bases between. CDR1 and CDR2 (germline): SNHLY, FYNNEI. Here the CDR3 reads CASSGRRTEAFF. CDR3 DNA: TGTGCCAGCAGCGGGAGAAGGACTGAAGCTTTCTTT.

This sequence joins TRBV5-4 and TRBJ1-1; 10 positions match TRBD1. This CDR3 is built from 15 residues. V gave up 6 bases and J gave up 3 bases; unmatched junction bases: 8. Germline values: CDR1 SGHNT, CDR2 YYREEE (reference sequence). The CDR3 spells CASTPRDRGHTEAFF. The CDR3 DNA is TGTGCCAGCACCCCCCGGGACAGGGGACACACTGAAGCTTTCTTT. The full variable domain, rest sourced from reference TRBV5-4 and TRBJ1-1, is ETGVTQSPTHLIKTRGQQVTLRCSSQSGHNTVSWYQQALGQGPQFIFQYYREEENGRGNFPPRFSGLQFPNYSSELNVNALELDDSALYLCASTPRDRGHTEAFFGQGTRLTVV.

V gene TRBV19 combines with J gene TRBJ2-1; D may be TRBD1 (6 bases). This CDR3 contains 15 residues. Trimming left V 9 bases short and J 1 base short, with 16 bases between. Germline V gene lookup returns CDR1 LNHDA and CDR2 SQIVND (reference sequence). DNA for the CDR3: TGTGCCAGCACAGGGTTATTGGGTTCCTACAATGAGCAGTTCTTC. It encodes CASTGLLGSYNEQFF.

The CDR3 bases are TGTGCCAGCAGACCCAGAACTCCGGGACGGATCAATGAAAAACTGTTTTTT. This gives the protein CASRPRTPGRINEKLFF. V usage is TRBV7-9 and J usage is TRBJ1-4; D perhaps matches TRBD1 (5 bases). This CDR3 is 17 amino acids long. Germline values: CDR1 SEHNR, CDR2 FQNEAQ (reference sequence). Trimming took 6 bases from V and 5 from J, leaving 22 bases between them.

The gene calls are TRBV5-1 and TRBJ1-1; maybe TRBD1 (6 bases). Germline values: CDR1 SGHRS, CDR2 YFSETQ. CDR3 length: 16 amino acids. The germline V and J ends were trimmed by 0 bases and 4 bases, with 16 bases remaining between them. The CDR3 loop is CASSLAGQTRGTEAFF. The CDR3 DNA sequence: TGCGCCAGCAGCTTGGCCGGACAGACACGAGGCACTGAAGCTTTCTTT.